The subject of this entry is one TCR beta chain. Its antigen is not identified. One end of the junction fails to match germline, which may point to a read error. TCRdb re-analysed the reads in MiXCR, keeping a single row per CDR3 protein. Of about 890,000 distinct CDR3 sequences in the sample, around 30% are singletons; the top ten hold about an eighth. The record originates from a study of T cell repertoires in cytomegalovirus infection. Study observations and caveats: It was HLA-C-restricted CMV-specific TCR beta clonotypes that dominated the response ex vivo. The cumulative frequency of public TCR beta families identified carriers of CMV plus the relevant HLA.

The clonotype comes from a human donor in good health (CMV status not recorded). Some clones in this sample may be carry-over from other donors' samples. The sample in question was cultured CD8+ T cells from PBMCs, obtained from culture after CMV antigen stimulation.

CDR3: CANSSRDRPYYEQYF. The CDR3 region has the DNA TGTGCCAACAGTTCCCGGGACAGGCCTTACTACGAGCAGTACTTC. V is TRBV6-5 and J is TRBJ2-7, with 8 bases identical to TRBD1. The CDR3 length is 15 residues. CDR1 is MNHEY, CDR2 SVGAGI, per germline.